This T cell receptor (beta chain) originates from a study of T cell repertoires in cytomegalovirus infection. In the study overall: In public TCR beta signatures, there were indications of both CMV infection and matching HLA type.

One entry per CDR3 protein results from TCRdb running MiXCR on the reads. The sample holds roughly 350,000 distinct CDR3 sequences, roughly 34% seen once. There are a few counts of this clonotype. Its antigen is still unknown. This CDR3 is 16 amino acids long. With V trimmed by 2 bases and J by 7 bases, 10 bases remained unmatched. Per the germline V gene, CDR1 is MNHEY and CDR2 is SMNVEV (reference sequence). The study, taken as a whole, reports: CMV-specific HLA-C-restricted TCR beta clonotypes dominated the ex vivo response. The cumulative frequency of public TCR beta families identified carriers of CMV plus the relevant HLA.

The chain links TRBV27 to TRBJ2-1; 8 positions match TRBD2. Sequencing used cultured PBMCs, obtained from culture after CMV antigen stimulation. This TCR came from a human donor in good health (CMV status not recorded). Some clones in this sample may be carry-over from other donors' samples. The DNA of the CDR3 is TGTGCCAGCAGTTTAACCCGCACAGCGGGAGTAAATGAGCAGTTCTTC. This sequence encodes CASSLTRTAGVNEQFF.